This T cell receptor (beta chain) was documented in a study of blood T cells in healthy people across ages. A second PCR, run for roughly 7 to 11 cycles, used a sample-barcoded 5' primer plus a J-beta primer mix. Every cDNA was tagged by a template-switch adaptor with 12 random nucleotides. TCRdb analysed the 5' RACE reads with MiXCR anew, one entry per CDR3 protein. Of under 800,000 distinct CDR3 sequences detected, roughly 21% appear once; the ten largest clones hold roughly 3.7%. This clonotype was detected only a few times. The sample taken for sequencing was blood. The clonotype comes from a man between 70 and 80 years old in good health.

The CDR3 DNA follows: TGTGCCAGCAGTGACGGGAATAGCGGGAGTAATGAGCAGTTCTTC. It encodes CASSDGNSGSNEQFF. The J gene is TRBJ2-1, the V gene TRBV6-1; TRBD2 matches 9 bases. V was clipped by 3 bases and J by 7 bases; unmatched bases: 7. Per the germline V gene, CDR1 is MNHNS and CDR2 is SASEGT. The CDR3 length is 15 residues.